This T cell receptor beta chain was documented in a study of spatial heterogeneity in lung cancer. Overall study: Detection consistently yielded more beta chains than alpha chains.

One entry per CDR3 protein, called by TCRdb with MiXCR from the 5' RACE reads. The sample has about 13,000 distinct CDR3 sequences, under 7% seen once. This clonotype came up many times. Its antigen remains unidentified. Documented time point: sample taken at primary tumor resection. This CDR3 region has 17 residues. Germline V CDR1 and CDR2: KGHSH, LQKENI. V was clipped by 2 bases and J by 1 base; unmatched bases: 11. Points from the study as a whole: The number of expanded tumor alpha and beta chains correlated with mutation number.

The sample was lung tumor tissue, taken at surgery. V is TRBV18 and J is TRBJ2-7, with TRBD1 identical over 7 bases. The receptor was derived from a female donor with early-stage non-small cell lung cancer. CDR3 loop: CASSPMTGPKRSYEQYF. CDR3 bases: TGTGCCAGCTCACCAATGACAGGGCCTAAGAGGTCCTACGAGCAGTACTTC.